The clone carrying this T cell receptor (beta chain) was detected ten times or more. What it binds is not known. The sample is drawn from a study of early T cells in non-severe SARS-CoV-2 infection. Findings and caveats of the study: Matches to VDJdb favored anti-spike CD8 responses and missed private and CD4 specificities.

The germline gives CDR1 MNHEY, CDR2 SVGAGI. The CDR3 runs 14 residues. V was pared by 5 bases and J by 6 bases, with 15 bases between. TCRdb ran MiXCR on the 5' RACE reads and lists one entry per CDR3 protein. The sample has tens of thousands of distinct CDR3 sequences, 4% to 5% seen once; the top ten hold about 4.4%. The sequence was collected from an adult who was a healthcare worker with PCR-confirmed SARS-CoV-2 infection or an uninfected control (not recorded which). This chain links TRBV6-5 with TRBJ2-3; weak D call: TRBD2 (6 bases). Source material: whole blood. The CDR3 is CASSLAGSGDTQYF. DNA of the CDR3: TGTGCCAGCAGTCTCGCGGGAAGTGGGGATACGCAGTATTTT.